One and the same sample provided the 14 T cell receptor beta chains below, sequenced in a study of blood T cell repertoires in COVID-19. Clones were sequenced by immunoSEQ multiplex PCR, and TCRdb holds only the in-frame ones, with some missing. The sample yields 6,000 to 9,500 clones, over 70% seen once. Sequencing was performed on peripheral blood. All receptors derive from a human donor in a cohort sampled during active COVID-19.

This chain joins TRBV12-3 or TRBV12-4 and TRBJ2-7; TRBD2 matches 7 bases. Unmatched junction bases numbered 4, after V lost 5 bases and J lost 3 bases. This CDR3 comprises 13 residues. As DNA, the CDR3 is TGTGCCAGCAGTACTTGGGGGGGCTACGAGCAGTACTTC. Protein sequence: CASSTWGGYEQYF.

V and J are TRBV6-5 and TRBJ2-7, with D perhaps matching TRBD2 (7 bases). This CDR3 has 12 residues. Trimming left V 7 bases short and J 3 bases short, with 10 bases between. The V gene's germline CDR1 is MNHEY and CDR2 SVGAGI. CDR3 sequence (DNA): TGTGCCAGCACCGGGGGGCACTACGAGCAGTACTTC. Its protein product is CASTGGHYEQYF.

The CDR3 DNA follows: TGTGCCAGCAGCCTAGGACAGGGGGCTATAAATGAGCAGTTCTTC. Protein sequence: CASSLGQGAINEQFF. This rearrangement joins TRBV11-2 to TRBJ2-1; 11 bases map to TRBD1. The CDR3 has 15 residues. The trim removed 5 bases at V and 7 bases at J, leaving 7 bases unmatched. Germline V CDR1 and CDR2: SGHAT, FQNNGV. Full variable domain (outside the CDR3, taken from reference TRBV11-2 and TRBJ2-1): EAGVAQSPRYKIIEKRQSVAFWCNPISGHATLYWYQQILGQGPKLLIQFQNNGVVDDSQLPKDRFSAERLKGVDSTLKIQPAKLEDSAVYLCASSLGQGAINEQFFGPGTRLTVL.

This clone is deemed medium-sized. V usage is TRBV5-6 and J usage is TRBJ1-5; no firm D call. This CDR3 is 15 amino acids long. The germline gives CDR1 SGHDT, CDR2 YYEEEE. V lost 4 bases and J 0 bases, leaving 11 bases between the germline ends. The CDR3 nucleotides read TGTGCCAGCAGCCGGAGGCACAATAGCAATCAGCCCCAGCATTTT. Its translation: CASSRRHNSNQPQHF. Based on the CDR3 plus reference TRBV5-6 and TRBJ1-5, the full variable domain is DAGVTQSPTHLIKTRGQQVTLRCSPKSGHDTVSWYQQALGQGPQFIFQYYEEEERQRGNFPDRFSGHQFPNYSSELNVNALLLGDSALYLCASSRRHNSNQPQHFGDGTRLSIL.

This chain joins TRBV5-1 and TRBJ2-1; 10 nucleotides agree with TRBD2. The trim removed 4 bases at V and 4 bases at J, leaving 5 bases unmatched. The germline V gene encodes CDR1 SGHRS and CDR2 YFSETQ. This CDR3 is 15 amino acids long. The CDR3: CASSEGLAEYNEQFF. In nucleotides, the CDR3 is TGCGCCAGCAGCGAAGGACTAGCGGAATACAATGAGCAGTTCTTC. The complete variable domain, with remaining parts taken from reference TRBV5-1 and TRBJ2-1, reads KAGVTQTPRYLIKTRGQQVTLSCSPISGHRSVSWYQQTPGQGLQFLFEYFSETQRNKGNFPGRFSGRQFSNSRSEMNVSTLELGDSALYLCASSEGLAEYNEQFFGPGTRLTVL.

This clone was counted a few times. The chain carries TRBV2 and TRBJ2-7; no definite D call. Germline lookup yields CDR1 SNHLY and CDR2 FYNNEI. The germline V and J ends were trimmed by 1 base and 0 bases, with 7 bases remaining between them. This CDR3 comprises 14 residues. The CDR3 loop reads CASSEGLSSYEQYF. The DNA for the CDR3 is TGTGCCAGCAGTGAAGGGCTCAGCTCCTACGAGCAGTACTTC. Combining the CDR3 with reference TRBV2 and TRBJ2-7 gives the whole variable domain EPEVTQTPSHQVTQMGQEVILRCVPISNHLYFYWYRQILGQKVEFLVSFYNNEISEKSEIFDDQFSVERPDGSNFTLKIRSTKLEDSAMYFCASSEGLSSYEQYFGPGTRLTVT.

This chain links TRBV7-9 with TRBJ2-7; D is ambiguous. Germline values: CDR1 SEHNR, CDR2 FQNEAQ (reference sequence). V gave up 1 base and J gave up 0 bases, with 10 bases separating them. The CDR3 contains 15 residues. For the CDR3, the DNA is TGTGCCAGCAGCTTAGTCTCAGCGAGCTCCTACGAGCAGTACTTC. Protein: CASSLVSASSYEQYF.

V gene TRBV11-2 combines with J gene TRBJ2-7; no definite D call. Trimming shortened V by 5 bases and J by 4 bases, and 15 bases separated the two germline ends. Germline assignment: CDR1 SGHAT and CDR2 FQNNGV. The CDR3 is 14 residues long. The CDR3 nucleotides are TGTGCCAGCAGCCACGCGGCGGCGTCATACGAGCAGTACTTC. It is translated as CASSHAAASYEQYF.

This clone has only a few counts. This sequence joins TRBV6-6 and TRBJ2-7; 8 bases are shared with TRBD1. V was pared by 3 bases and J by 7 bases, with 8 bases of the junction left unmatched. The germline gives CDR1 MNHNY, CDR2 SVGAGI (reference sequence). The length of the CDR3 is 14 residues. The CDR3 loop is CASSYRGQGDEQYF. CDR3 bases: TGTGCCAGCAGTTATAGAGGACAGGGAGATGAGCAGTACTTC.

The chain recombines TRBV28 with TRBJ2-7; the match to TRBD1 covers 7 bases. CDR1 and CDR2 (germline): MDHEN, SYDVKM. J was trimmed by 2 bases and V by 6 bases; bases with no gene match: 7. The CDR3 is 14 residues long. CDR3 bases: TGTGCCAGCAGCTCGGGACAGAGGACCTACGAGCAGTACTTC. Translation: CASSSGQRTYEQYF.

V is TRBV24-1 and J is TRBJ2-3, with D perhaps matching TRBD2 (6 bases). Germline CDR1 KGHDR, CDR2 SFDVKD. The CDR3 totals 15 residues. Trimming removed 0 bases at V and 2 bases at J, with 8 bases between. CDR3 amino acids: CATSDLGGDTDTQYF. CDR3 DNA: TGTGCCACCAGTGATTTGGGCGGGGACACAGATACGCAGTATTTT.

This clone turned up a few times. The chain has TRBV10-1 and TRBJ2-2, with 7 bases that match TRBD2. Germline CDR1 and CDR2: WNHNN and SYGVQD (reference sequence). The CDR3 contains 17 residues. The trim removed 2 bases at V and 0 bases at J, leaving 6 bases unmatched. CDR3 nucleotide sequence: TGCGCCAGCAGTGAGCGGCTAGCGGCAACGAACACCGGGGAGCTGTTTTTT. The encoded protein is CASSERLAATNTGELFF.

The V and J genes are TRBV6-5 and TRBJ1-2; no clear D gene. With 2 bases removed from V and 6 bases from J, the gap between germline ends came to 13 bases. The CDR3 length is 14 residues. The germline CDR1 and CDR2 sequences are MNHEY and SVGAGI. CDR3 nucleotide sequence: TGTGCCAGCAGTTACGGACTCCCGGCAGATGGCTACACCTTC. This translates into CASSYGLPADGYTF.

In its sample, this clone ranks as medium-sized. This sequence joins TRBV7-6 and TRBJ1-5; D may be TRBD1 (5 bases). Trimming took off 6 bases at V and 3 bases at J, with 15 bases between the two ends. This CDR3 spans 15 amino acids. Germline loops: CDR1 SGHVS, CDR2 FNYEAQ. CDR3 loop: CASRIRWGDNQPQHF. The CDR3 DNA is TGTGCCAGCAGGATACGGTGGGGGGACAATCAGCCCCAGCATTTT. Full variable domain (missing parts from reference TRBV7-6 and TRBJ1-5): GAGVSQSPRYKVTKRGQDVALRCDPISGHVSLYWYRQALGQGPEFLTYFNYEAQQDKSGLPNDRFSAERPEGSISTLTIQRTEQRDSAMYRCASRIRWGDNQPQHFGDGTRLSIL.